These T cell receptor beta chains were read from a single sample in a study of T cells expressing NK-cell markers. After re-calling the 5' RACE reads, TCRdb lists one entry per CDR3 protein, DNA absent. This sample's table reports roughly 350,000 distinct CDR3 sequences. Material for sequencing was blood T cells: a sorted CD56 or NKG2C T cell subset, CD4+ or CD8+ T cells, or bulk PBMC T cells (not recorded which). The origin of the receptors is a man aged 18 to 69 in good health. Both conserved end residues are part of each CDR3.

len: 13; v_gene: TRBV20-1; j_gene: TRBJ2-7; CDR3aa: CSTRRDSTYEQYF
len: 16; v_gene: TRBV6-5; j_gene: TRBJ2-3; CDR3aa: CASSYRLAGGADTQYF
len: 14; v_gene: TRBV7-9; j_gene: TRBJ2-1; CDR3aa: CASSLTTGGLEQFF
len: 15; v_gene: TRBV6-5; j_gene: TRBJ1-6; CDR3aa: CASSYRTVYNSPLHF
len: 16; v_gene: TRBV5-1; j_gene: TRBJ1-6; CDR3aa: CASSLVLGNVDSPLHF
len: 17; v_gene: TRBV4-1; j_gene: TRBJ1-1; CDR3aa: CASSQETISGDRPEAFF
len: 17; v_gene: TRBV27; j_gene: TRBJ1-6; CDR3aa: CASREIGTLGNNSPLHF
len: 16; v_gene: TRBV12-3/TRBV12-4; j_gene: TRBJ1-4; CDR3aa: CASSLYRGEVNEKLFF
len: 15; v_gene: TRBV2; j_gene: TRBJ2-5; CDR3aa: CASTNLARGRETQYF
len: 13; v_gene: TRBV9; j_gene: TRBJ2-3; CDR3aa: CASSTPSADTQYF
len: 15; v_gene: TRBV20-1; j_gene: TRBJ1-2; CDR3aa: CSARDLVSQAHGYTF
len: 16; v_gene: TRBV6-5; j_gene: TRBJ1-2; CDR3aa: CASSSLGTELIYGYTF
len: 15; v_gene: TRBV7-9; j_gene: TRBJ1-2; CDR3aa: CASSLAQGQGSGYTF
len: 15; v_gene: TRBV6-2/TRBV6-3; j_gene: TRBJ1-4; CDR3aa: CASSYSGAIREKLFF
len: 13; v_gene: TRBV7-7; j_gene: TRBJ2-5; CDR3aa: CASSFSPEETQYF
len: 15; v_gene: TRBV20-1; j_gene: TRBJ2-1; CDR3aa: CSAGLAGRGWNEQFF
len: 22; v_gene: TRBV23-1; j_gene: TRBJ2-2; CDR3aa: CASSQFFPGQGEIPSNTGELFF
len: 17; v_gene: TRBV20-1; j_gene: TRBJ2-1; CDR3aa: CSARDHRVAGAYNEQFF
len: 18; v_gene: TRBV18; j_gene: TRBJ2-5; CDR3aa: CASSPILSAGPNGETQYF
len: 15; v_gene: TRBV4-1; j_gene: TRBJ1-1; CDR3aa: CASSYRQGENTEAFF